This note documents a single T cell receptor (beta chain) sequence. Antigen: not known. Only in-frame clones appear in the TCRdb table, and some are missing; sequencing was by immunoSEQ multiplex PCR. In the table there are approximately 17,000 clones, about two thirds of which are singletons. This sample was taken from a study of cytotoxic CD8 clonotypes in ibrutinib-treated CLL. Overall study: Investigators reported about 24 partial and 2 complete responses; after median approximately 63 months, 14 patients remained remitted and about twelve progressed.

General study points: Sampling times differed between sustained-remission and progressing patients. Rising at ibrutinib response, clonality subsequently fell back toward baseline at progression.

CDR3 length: 15 amino acids. The germline V gene encodes CDR1 SGHVS and CDR2 FNYEAQ. The V end was cut by 1 base, the J end by 2 bases, with 11 bases between. Sequenced here: PBMCs, sampled before ibrutinib treatment. J is TRBJ2-5 and V is TRBV7-6; maybe TRBD1 (6 bases). The sequence was collected from a human donor with chronic lymphocytic leukemia. The CDR3 here is CASSLGVQGQETQYF. For the CDR3, the DNA is TGTGCCAGCAGCTTAGGGGTGCAGGGGCAAGAGACCCAGTACTTC.